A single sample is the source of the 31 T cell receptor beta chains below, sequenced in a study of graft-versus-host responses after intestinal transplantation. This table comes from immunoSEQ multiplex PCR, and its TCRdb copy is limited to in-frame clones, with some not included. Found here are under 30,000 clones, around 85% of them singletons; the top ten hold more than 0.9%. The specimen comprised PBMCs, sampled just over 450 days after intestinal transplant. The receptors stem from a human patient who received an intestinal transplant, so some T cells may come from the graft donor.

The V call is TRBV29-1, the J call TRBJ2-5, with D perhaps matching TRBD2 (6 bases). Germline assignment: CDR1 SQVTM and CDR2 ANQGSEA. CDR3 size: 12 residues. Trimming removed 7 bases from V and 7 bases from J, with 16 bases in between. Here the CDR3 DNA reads TGCAGCGGTGCTGGGGGGTCGGGGACCCAGTACTTC. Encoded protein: CSGAGGSGTQYF.

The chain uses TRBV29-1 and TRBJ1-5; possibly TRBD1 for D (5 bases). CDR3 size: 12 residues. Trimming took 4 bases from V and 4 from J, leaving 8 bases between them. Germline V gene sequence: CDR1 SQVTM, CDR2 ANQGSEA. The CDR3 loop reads CSVGWGNQPQHF. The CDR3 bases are TGCAGCGTTGGGTGGGGGAATCAGCCCCAGCATTTT.

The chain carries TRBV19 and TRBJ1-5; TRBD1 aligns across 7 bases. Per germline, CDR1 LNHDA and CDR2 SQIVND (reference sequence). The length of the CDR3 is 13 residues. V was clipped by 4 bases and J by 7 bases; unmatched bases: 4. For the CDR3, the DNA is TGTGCCAGTAGTAAACAGGGGTGGCAGCCCCAGCATTTT. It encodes CASSKQGWQPQHF.

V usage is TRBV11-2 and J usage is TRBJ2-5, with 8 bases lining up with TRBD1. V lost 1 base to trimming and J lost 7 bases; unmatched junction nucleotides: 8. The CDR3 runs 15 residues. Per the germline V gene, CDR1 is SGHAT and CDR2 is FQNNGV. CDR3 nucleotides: TGTGCCAGCAGCTTAGCCAGACAGGGGCGAGGGACCCAGTACTTC. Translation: CASSLARQGRGTQYF.

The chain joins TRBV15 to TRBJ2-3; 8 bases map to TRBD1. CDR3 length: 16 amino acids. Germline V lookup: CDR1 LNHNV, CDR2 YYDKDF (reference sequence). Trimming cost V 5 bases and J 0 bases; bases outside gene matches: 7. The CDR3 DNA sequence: TGTGCCACCAGCTCTCGACAGGGGTCTAGCACAGATACGCAGTATTTT. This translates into CATSSRQGSSTDTQYF.

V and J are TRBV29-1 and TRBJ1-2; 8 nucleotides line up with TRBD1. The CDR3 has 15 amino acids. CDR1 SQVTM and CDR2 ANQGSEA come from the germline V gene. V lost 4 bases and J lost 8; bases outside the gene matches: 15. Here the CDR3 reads CSVGGQGAAAWGYTF. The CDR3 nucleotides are TGCAGCGTTGGGGGGCAGGGGGCGGCTGCGTGGGGCTACACCTTC.

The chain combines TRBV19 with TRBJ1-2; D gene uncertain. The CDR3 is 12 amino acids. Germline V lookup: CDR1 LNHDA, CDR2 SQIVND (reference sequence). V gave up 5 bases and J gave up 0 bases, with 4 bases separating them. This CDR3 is CASSSTNYGYTF. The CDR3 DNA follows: TGTGCCAGTAGTTCAACTAACTATGGCTACACCTTC.

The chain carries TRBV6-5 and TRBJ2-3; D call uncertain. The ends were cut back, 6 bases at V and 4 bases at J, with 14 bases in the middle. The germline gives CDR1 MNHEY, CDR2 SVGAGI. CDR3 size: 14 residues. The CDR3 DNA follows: TGTGCCAGCAGGCCCAGGCCCTCGCCAGATACGCAGTATTTT. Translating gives CASRPRPSPDTQYF.

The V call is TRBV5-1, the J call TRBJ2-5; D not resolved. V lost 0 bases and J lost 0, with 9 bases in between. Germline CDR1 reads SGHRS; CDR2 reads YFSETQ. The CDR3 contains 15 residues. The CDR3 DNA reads TGCGCCAGCAGCTTGGCCCCACAAAACCAAGAGACCCAGTACTTC. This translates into CASSLAPQNQETQYF.

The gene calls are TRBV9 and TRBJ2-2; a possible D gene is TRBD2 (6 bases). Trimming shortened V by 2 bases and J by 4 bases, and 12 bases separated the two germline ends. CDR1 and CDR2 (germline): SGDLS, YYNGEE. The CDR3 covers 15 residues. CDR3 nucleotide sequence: TGTGCCAGCAGCGTCCGGTCCGGGGGCACCGGGGAGCTGTTTTTT. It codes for CASSVRSGGTGELFF. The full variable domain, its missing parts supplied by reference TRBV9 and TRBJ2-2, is DSGVTQTPKHLITATGQRVTLRCSPRSGDLSVYWYQQSLDQGLQFLIQYYNGEERAKGNILERFSAQQFPDLHSELNLSSLELGDSALYFCASSVRSGGTGELFFGEGSRLTVL.

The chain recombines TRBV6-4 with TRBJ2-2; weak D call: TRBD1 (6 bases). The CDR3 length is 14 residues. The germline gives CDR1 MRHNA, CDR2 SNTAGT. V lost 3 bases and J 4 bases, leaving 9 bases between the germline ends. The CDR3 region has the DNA TGTGCCAGCAGTGAAAGGGACATCACCGGGGAGCTGTTTTTT. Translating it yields CASSERDITGELFF.

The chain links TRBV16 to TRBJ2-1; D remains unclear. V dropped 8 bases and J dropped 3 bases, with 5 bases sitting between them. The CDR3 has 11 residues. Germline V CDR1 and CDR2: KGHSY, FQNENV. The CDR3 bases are TGTGCCAGCCTGGACTACAATGAGCAGTTCTTC. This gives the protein CASLDYNEQFF.

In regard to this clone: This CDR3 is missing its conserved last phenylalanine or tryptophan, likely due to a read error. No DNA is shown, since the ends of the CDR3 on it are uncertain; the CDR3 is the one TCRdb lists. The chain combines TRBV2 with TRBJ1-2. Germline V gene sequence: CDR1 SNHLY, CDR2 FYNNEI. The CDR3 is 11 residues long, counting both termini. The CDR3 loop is CASSSSGALTL.

CDR3 in DNA: TGTGCCAGTACTCCGTCTAGCGGGAGTTACGAGCAGTACTTC. Translation gives CASTPSSGSYEQYF. V is TRBV19 and J is TRBJ2-7; 10 bases match TRBD2. V was pared by 7 bases and J by 4 bases, with 7 bases of the junction left unmatched. This CDR3 region has 14 residues. Germline values: CDR1 LNHDA, CDR2 SQIVND (reference sequence).

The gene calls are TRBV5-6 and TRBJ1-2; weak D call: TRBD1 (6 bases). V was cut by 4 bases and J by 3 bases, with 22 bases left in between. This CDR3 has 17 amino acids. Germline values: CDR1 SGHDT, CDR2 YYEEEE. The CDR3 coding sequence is TGTGCCAGCAGCCTAGGGGGGAGTCGGGGAGGGGACTATGGCTACACCTTC. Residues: CASSLGGSRGGDYGYTF.

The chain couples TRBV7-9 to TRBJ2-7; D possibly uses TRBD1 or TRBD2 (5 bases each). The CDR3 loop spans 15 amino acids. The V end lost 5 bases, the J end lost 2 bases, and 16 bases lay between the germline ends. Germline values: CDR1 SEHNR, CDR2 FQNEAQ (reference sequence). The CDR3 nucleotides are TGTGCCAGCAGCCAGAAGAGGGCGGACACCTACGAGCAGTACTTC. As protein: CASSQKRADTYEQYF.

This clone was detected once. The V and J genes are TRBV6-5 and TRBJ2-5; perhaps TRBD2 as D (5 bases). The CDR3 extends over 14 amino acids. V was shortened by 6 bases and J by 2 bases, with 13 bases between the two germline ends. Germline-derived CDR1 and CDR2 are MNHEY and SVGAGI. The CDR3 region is CASSLWGAQETQYF. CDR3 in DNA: TGTGCCAGCAGCCTTTGGGGAGCTCAAGAGACCCAGTACTTC.

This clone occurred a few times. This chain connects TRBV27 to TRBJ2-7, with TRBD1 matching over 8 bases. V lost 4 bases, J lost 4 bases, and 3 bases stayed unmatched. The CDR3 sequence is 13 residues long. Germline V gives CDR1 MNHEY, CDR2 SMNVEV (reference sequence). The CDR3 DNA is TGTGCCAGCAGTTCACGACAGGGGTACGAGCAGTACTTC. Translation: CASSSRQGYEQYF.

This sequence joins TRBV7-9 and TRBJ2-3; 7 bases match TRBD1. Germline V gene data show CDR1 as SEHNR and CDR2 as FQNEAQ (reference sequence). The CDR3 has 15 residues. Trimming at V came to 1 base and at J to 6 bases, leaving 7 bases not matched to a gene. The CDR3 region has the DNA TGTGCCAGCAGCTTAGGACAGGGAAGATTGGATACGCAGTATTTT. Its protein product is CASSLGQGRLDTQYF.

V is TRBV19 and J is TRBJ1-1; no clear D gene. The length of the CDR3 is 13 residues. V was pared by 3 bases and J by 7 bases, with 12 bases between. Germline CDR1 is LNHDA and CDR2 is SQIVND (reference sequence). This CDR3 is CASSIWGGNEAFF. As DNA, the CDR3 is TGTGCCAGTAGTATTTGGGGAGGGAATGAAGCTTTCTTT. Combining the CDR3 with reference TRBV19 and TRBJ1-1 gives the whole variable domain DGGITQSPKYLFRKEGQNVTLSCEQNLNHDAMYWYRQDPGQGLRLIYYSQIVNDFQKGDIAEGYSVSREKKESFPLTVTSAQKNPTAFYLCASSIWGGNEAFFGQGTRLTVV.

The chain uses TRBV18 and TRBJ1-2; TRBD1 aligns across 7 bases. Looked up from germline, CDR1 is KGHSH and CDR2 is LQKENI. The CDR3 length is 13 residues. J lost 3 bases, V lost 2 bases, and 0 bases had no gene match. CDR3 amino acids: CASSPTGDYGYTF. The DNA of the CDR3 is TGTGCCAGCTCACCAACAGGGGACTATGGCTACACCTTC.

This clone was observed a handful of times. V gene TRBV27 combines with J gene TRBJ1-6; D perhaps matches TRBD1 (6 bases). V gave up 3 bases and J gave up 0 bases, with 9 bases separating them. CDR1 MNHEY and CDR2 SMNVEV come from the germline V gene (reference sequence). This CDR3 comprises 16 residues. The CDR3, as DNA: TGTGCCAGCAGTTTCACAGGGAGCTCCTATAATTCACCCCTCCACTTT. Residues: CASSFTGSSYNSPLHF.

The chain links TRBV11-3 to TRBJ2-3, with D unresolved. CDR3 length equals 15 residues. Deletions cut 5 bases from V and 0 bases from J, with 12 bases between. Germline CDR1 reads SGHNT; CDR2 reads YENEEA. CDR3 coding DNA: TGTGCCAGCAGCGCCCTAGGCTCTAGCACAGATACGCAGTATTTT. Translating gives CASSALGSSTDTQYF.

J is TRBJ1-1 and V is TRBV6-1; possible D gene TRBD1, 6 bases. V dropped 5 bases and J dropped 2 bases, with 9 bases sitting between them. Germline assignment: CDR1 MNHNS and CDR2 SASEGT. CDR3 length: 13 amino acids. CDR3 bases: TGTGCCAGCAGTCTGGGGGCAAACACTGAAGCTTTCTTT. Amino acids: CASSLGANTEAFF.

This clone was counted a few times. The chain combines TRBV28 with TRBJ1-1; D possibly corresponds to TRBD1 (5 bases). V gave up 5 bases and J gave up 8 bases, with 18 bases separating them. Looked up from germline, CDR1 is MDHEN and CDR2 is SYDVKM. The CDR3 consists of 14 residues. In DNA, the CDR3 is TGTGCCAGCAGTCCCCCGGGACTAAGATTGGAAGCTTTCTTT. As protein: CASSPPGLRLEAFF.

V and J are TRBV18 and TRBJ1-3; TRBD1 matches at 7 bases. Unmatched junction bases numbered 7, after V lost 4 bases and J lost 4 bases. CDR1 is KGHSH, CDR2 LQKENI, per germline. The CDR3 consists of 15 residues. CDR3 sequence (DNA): TGTGCCAGCTCACTGGTGAGGGGGCCAGGAAACACCATATATTTT. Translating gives CASSLVRGPGNTIYF. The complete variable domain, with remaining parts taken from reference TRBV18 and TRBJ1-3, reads NAGVMQNPRHLVRRRGQEARLRCSPMKGHSHVYWYRQLPEEGLKFMVYLQKENIIDESGMPKERFSAEFPKEGPSILRIQQVVRGDSAAYFCASSLVRGPGNTIYFGEGSWLTVV.

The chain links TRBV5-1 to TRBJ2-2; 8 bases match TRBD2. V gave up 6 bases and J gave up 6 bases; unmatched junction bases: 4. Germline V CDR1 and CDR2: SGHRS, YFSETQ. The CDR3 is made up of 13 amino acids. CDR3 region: CASKEREPGELFF. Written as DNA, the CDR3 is TGCGCCAGCAAGGAGCGGGAGCCCGGGGAGCTGTTTTTT.

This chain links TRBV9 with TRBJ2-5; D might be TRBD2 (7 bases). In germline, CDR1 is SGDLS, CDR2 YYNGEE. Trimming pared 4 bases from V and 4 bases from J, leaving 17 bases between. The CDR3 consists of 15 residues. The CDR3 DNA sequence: TGTGCCAGCAGCCCACCCAGAGGGGGGGGAGAGACCCAGTACTTC. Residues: CASSPPRGGGETQYF. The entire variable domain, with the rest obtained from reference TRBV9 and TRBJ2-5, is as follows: DSGVTQTPKHLITATGQRVTLRCSPRSGDLSVYWYQQSLDQGLQFLIQYYNGEERAKGNILERFSAQQFPDLHSELNLSSLELGDSALYFCASSPPRGGGETQYFGPGTRLLVL.

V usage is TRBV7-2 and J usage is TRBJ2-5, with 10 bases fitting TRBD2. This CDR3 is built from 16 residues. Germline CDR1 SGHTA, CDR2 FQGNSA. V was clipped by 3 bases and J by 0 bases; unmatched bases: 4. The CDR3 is CASSFGTSDYQETQYF. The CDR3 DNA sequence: TGTGCCAGCAGCTTTGGGACTAGCGATTACCAAGAGACCCAGTACTTC.

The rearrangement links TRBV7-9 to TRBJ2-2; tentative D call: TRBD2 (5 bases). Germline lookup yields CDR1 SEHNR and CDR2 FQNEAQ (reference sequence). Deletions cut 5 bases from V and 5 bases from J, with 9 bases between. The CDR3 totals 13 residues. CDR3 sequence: CASSAGRTGELFF. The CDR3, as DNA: TGTGCCAGCAGCGCGGGTAGGACCGGGGAGCTGTTTTTT.

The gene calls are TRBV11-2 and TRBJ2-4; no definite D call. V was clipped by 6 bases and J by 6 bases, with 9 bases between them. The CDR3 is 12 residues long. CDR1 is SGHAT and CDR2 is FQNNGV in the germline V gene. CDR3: CASSPSLNIQYF. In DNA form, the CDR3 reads TGTGCCAGCAGTCCCTCTTTAAACATTCAGTACTTC. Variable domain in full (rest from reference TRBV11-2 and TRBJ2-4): EAGVAQSPRYKIIEKRQSVAFWCNPISGHATLYWYQQILGQGPKLLIQFQNNGVVDDSQLPKDRFSAERLKGVDSTLKIQPAKLEDSAVYLCASSPSLNIQYFGAGTRLSVL.